The present T cell receptor (beta chain) was sequenced within a study of control samples from healthy donors and cancer patients. The CDR3 extends over 14 amino acids. Trimming left V 3 bases short and J 4 bases short, with 15 bases between. Germline loops: CDR1 SQVTM, CDR2 ANQGSEA. Repertoires were generated with immunoSEQ multiplex PCR, while TCRdb's copy carries only in-frame clones and drops some. The table records almost 40,000 clones, more than 70% of them present only once. The chain carries TRBV29-1 and TRBJ1-2, with D perhaps matching TRBD1 (6 bases). The sample taken for sequencing was PBMCs. The TCR was taken from a woman in her fifties or sixties with lung cancer. CDR3 DNA: TGCAGCGTTGAGGGAGGGGGAGGTCTCTATGGCTACACCTTC. Translated, it gives CSVEGGGGLYGYTF.